The entry below describes one T cell receptor (beta chain). Antigen: not known. This sample stems from a study of cytomegalovirus exposure and HLA in healthy donors. General study findings and limits: The analysis excluded some indistinguishable V segments, including TRBV6-2 and TRBV6-3.

Healthy bone marrow donors formed the donor group. The CDR3 has 18 amino acids. V was trimmed by 7 bases and J by 6 bases, leaving 30 bases between them. The germline V gene has CDR1 MDHEN and CDR2 SYDVKM. Use of 60 Vbeta and 13 Jbeta primers characterized the PCR. The repertoire was sequenced with immunoSEQ multiplex PCR; TCRdb's copy has only in-frame clones and lacks some. The top ten hold about 1.8% of the sample, which has roughly 120,000 clones, approximately 83% seen once. J is TRBJ2-5 and V is TRBV28; the D gene is possibly TRBD1 (6 bases). The receptor's source is a man aged 35-49 years in good health and CMV-seronegative. Input material: PBMCs. In nucleotides, the CDR3 is TGTGCCAGCACCAATCACCCCCCTGTCGACAGGCGAAAAAAGACCCAGTACTTC. It encodes CASTNHPPVDRRKKTQYF.